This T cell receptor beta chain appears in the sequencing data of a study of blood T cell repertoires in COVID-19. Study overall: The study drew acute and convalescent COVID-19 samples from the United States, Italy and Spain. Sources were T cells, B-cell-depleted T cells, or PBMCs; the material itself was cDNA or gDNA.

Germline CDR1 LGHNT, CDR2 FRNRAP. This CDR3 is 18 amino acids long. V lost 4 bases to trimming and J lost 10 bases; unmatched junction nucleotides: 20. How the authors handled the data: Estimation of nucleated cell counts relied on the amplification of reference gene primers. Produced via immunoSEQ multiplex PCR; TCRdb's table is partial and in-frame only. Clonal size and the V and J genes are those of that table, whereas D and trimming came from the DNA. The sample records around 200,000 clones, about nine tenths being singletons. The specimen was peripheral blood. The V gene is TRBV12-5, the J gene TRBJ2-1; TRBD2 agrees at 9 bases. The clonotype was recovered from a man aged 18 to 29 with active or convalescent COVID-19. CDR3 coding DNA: TGTGCTAGTGGTTCCCCCCCGTATAGCGGGAGTTTAACAGGGGAGCAGTTCTTC. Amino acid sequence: CASGSPPYSGSLTGEQFF.